The 16 T cell receptor beta chains below were found in one sample sequenced in a study of T cell repertoires in cytomegalovirus infection. A single record per CDR3 protein comes from TCRdb applying MiXCR to the reads. This repertoire shows roughly 100,000 distinct CDR3 sequences, 16% found once; its top ten account for 8%. Sequencing input: PBMCs. Every receptor here comes from a human donor in good health (CMV status not recorded). Some clones in this sample may be carry-over from other donors' samples.

About this clonotype: The junction departs from germline at one end; a sequencing error may be responsible. The chain employs TRBV20-1 and TRBJ2-7; the D gene is possibly TRBD1 (5 bases). Germline CDR1 is DFQATT and CDR2 is SNEGSKA (reference sequence). CDR3 size: 14 residues. CDR3 amino acids: CSAREMGQGDELYF. In DNA form, the CDR3 reads TGCAGTGCTAGAGAAATGGGGCAGGGTGACGAGCTGTACTTC.

This clonotype has a handful of counts. The V gene is TRBV7-6, the J gene TRBJ1-4, with 8 bases identical to TRBD1. V dropped 2 bases and J dropped 7; count of bases not matched to a gene: 6. The CDR3 is 15 amino acids. Germline V gene sequence: CDR1 SGHVS, CDR2 FNYEAQ. The CDR3 DNA sequence: TGTGCCAGCAGCTTATTGACAGGGGAAGGTGAAAAACTGTTTTTT. The encoded protein is CASSLLTGEGEKLFF. The variable domain in full, completed from reference TRBV7-6 and TRBJ1-4, reads GAGVSQSPRYKVTKRGQDVALRCDPISGHVSLYWYRQALGQGPEFLTYFNYEAQQDKSGLPNDRFSAERPEGSISTLTIQRTEQRDSAMYRCASSLLTGEGEKLFFGSGTQLSVL.

In its sample, this clonotype was seen a few times. The chain joins TRBV7-9 to TRBJ2-3; 8 nucleotides match TRBD1. The V and J ends lost 7 bases and 5 bases, in that order; junction bases with no gene match: 11. CDR1 SEHNR and CDR2 FQNEAQ come from the germline V gene (reference sequence). CDR3 length: 15 amino acids. CDR3: CASTSGTGRVDTQYF. The CDR3 bases are TGTGCCAGCACTTCCGGGACAGGTCGGGTAGATACGCAGTATTTT.

This clonotype was seen repeatedly, ten times or more. One junction end does not reproduce the germline sequence, and a read error may be involved. This chain connects TRBV7-7 to TRBJ2-7; D remains ambiguous. The germline V gene encodes CDR1 SSHAT and CDR2 FNYEAQ (reference sequence). This CDR3 comprises 13 residues. The CDR3 DNA sequence: TGTGCTAGCAGCTTAGTTTTCGGAGACGAGCAGTACTTC. Encoded protein: CASSLVFGDEQYF. The full variable domain, in which reference TRBV7-7 and TRBJ2-7 provide the parts outside the CDR3, is GAGVSQSPRYKVTKRGQDVTLRCDPISSHATLYWYQQALGQGPEFLTYFNYEAQPDKSGLPSDRFSAERPEGSISTLTIQRTEQRDSAMYRCASSLVFGDEQYFGPGTRLTVT.

This clonotype has a count of ten or more. The chain links TRBV7-6 to TRBJ2-7; the D is unclear. Germline V gives CDR1 SGHVS, CDR2 FNYEAQ. The CDR3 is made up of 12 amino acids. Trimming took 2 bases from V and 6 from J, leaving 8 bases between them. CDR3 region: CASSLISGEQYF. DNA of the CDR3: TGTGCCAGCAGCTTAATTTCGGGCGAGCAGTACTTC.

This clonotype occurred a few times. This chain connects TRBV20-1 to TRBJ1-4; a weak D match, TRBD1 (6 bases). Between the trimmed V and J ends, which lost 3 bases and 6 bases, there was a span of 17 bases. Germline values: CDR1 DFQATT, CDR2 SNEGSKA (reference sequence). This CDR3 contains 15 residues. The CDR3 spells CSARVGNRVDEKLFF. The CDR3 DNA sequence: TGCAGTGCTAGGGTGGGGAACAGGGTCGATGAAAAACTGTTTTTT.

The chain has TRBV7-3 and TRBJ2-1; TRBD2 matches 8 bases. Germline V gives CDR1 SGHTA, CDR2 FQGTGA. CDR3 length equals 17 residues. Unmatched junction bases numbered 10, after V lost 5 bases and J lost 1 base. In DNA form, the CDR3 reads TGTGCCAGCAGCCGCAGGGGAGCGGGGGTATCCTACAATGAGCAGTTCTTC. This translates into CASSRRGAGVSYNEQFF.

V usage is TRBV12-3 or TRBV12-4 and J usage is TRBJ2-6; possibly TRBD1 or TRBD2 for D (6 bases each). This CDR3 contains 17 residues. The V gene lost 1 base and the J gene lost 0 bases, with 10 bases spanning the gap. CDR3 coding DNA: TGTGCCAGCAGTTTAGGGGGGGCCGGCTCTGGGGCCAACGTCCTGACTTTC. It specifies CASSLGGAGSGANVLTF.

This clonotype was detected only a few times. The chain is built from TRBV12-3 or TRBV12-4 and TRBJ2-2, with a possible D match to TRBD2 (6 bases). The length of the CDR3 is 15 residues. The V gene lost 3 bases and the J gene lost 1 base, with 9 bases spanning the gap. CDR3 nucleotides: TGTGCCAGCAGTTTCCTCGGGGGGAACACCGGGGAGCTGTTTTTT. This gives the protein CASSFLGGNTGELFF.

This chain joins TRBV19 and TRBJ2-6, with D perhaps being TRBD1 or TRBD2 (5 bases each). Germline CDR1 LNHDA, CDR2 SQIVND (reference sequence). Trimming removed 5 bases from V and 0 bases from J, with 14 bases in between. The CDR3 length is 17 residues. CDR3 nucleotides: TGTGCCAGTAGTCCCCGACAGACTATCTCTGGGGCCAACGTCCTGACTTTC. This sequence encodes CASSPRQTISGANVLTF. Using reference TRBV19 and TRBJ2-6 for the parts outside the CDR3, the full variable domain is DGGITQSPKYLFRKEGQNVTLSCEQNLNHDAMYWYRQDPGQGLRLIYYSQIVNDFQKGDIAEGYSVSREKKESFPLTVTSAQKNPTAFYLCASSPRQTISGANVLTFGAGSRLTVL.

The V call is TRBV7-9, the J call TRBJ1-6; 10 positions match TRBD1. Losses at the gene ends were 5 bases for V and 8 bases for J; bases not matched to a gene: 9. From germline, CDR1 is SEHNR and CDR2 FQNEAQ (reference sequence). This CDR3 contains 16 residues. CDR3 sequence: CASSGMGTGEHSPLHF. The CDR3 DNA is TGTGCCAGCAGCGGCATGGGGACAGGGGAACATTCACCCCTCCACTTT.

This chain uses TRBV28 with TRBJ1-5; 8 bases align to TRBD1. CDR1 and CDR2 from the germline V gene are MDHEN and SYDVKM. Germline trimming cut 3 bases from V and 0 bases from J; bases unmatched to any gene: 7. CDR3 length equals 17 residues. CDR3: CASSFRQGINSNQPQHF. The CDR3 DNA sequence: TGTGCCAGCAGTTTCAGACAGGGGATAAATAGCAATCAGCCCCAGCATTTT.

This sequence joins TRBV7-8 and TRBJ1-2; 8 bases line up with TRBD1. The CDR3 loop spans 16 amino acids. Germline V CDR1 and CDR2: SGHVS, FQNEAQ. V dropped 1 base and J dropped 8; count of bases not matched to a gene: 12. CDR3 bases: TGTGCCAGCAGCTTAGTGCCCCAGGGGGCGCCCCGGGGCTACACCTTC. Translated: CASSLVPQGAPRGYTF. Together with reference TRBV7-8 and TRBJ1-2, the CDR3 gives the full variable domain: GAGVSQSPRYKVAKRGQDVALRCDPISGHVSLFWYQQALGQGPEFLTYFQNEAQLDKSGLPSDRFFAERPEGSVSTLKIQRTQQEDSAVYLCASSLVPQGAPRGYTFGSGTRLTVV.

The chain is built from TRBV18 and TRBJ1-5; perhaps TRBD1 as D (5 bases). The CDR3 spans 14 residues. CDR1 and CDR2 from the germline V gene are KGHSH and LQKENI. Trimming took 3 bases from V and 0 from J, leaving 6 bases between them. The CDR3: CASSPGGSNQPQHF. As DNA, the CDR3 is TGTGCCAGCTCACCGGGGGGTAGCAATCAGCCCCAGCATTTT. The whole variable domain, filled in from reference TRBV18 and TRBJ1-5, reads NAGVMQNPRHLVRRRGQEARLRCSPMKGHSHVYWYRQLPEEGLKFMVYLQKENIIDESGMPKERFSAEFPKEGPSILRIQQVVRGDSAAYFCASSPGGSNQPQHFGDGTRLSIL.

This clonotype was counted a few times. This sequence joins TRBV7-2 and TRBJ2-7; either TRBD1 or TRBD2 may supply D (6 bases each). The CDR3 is made up of 14 amino acids. The germline CDR1 and CDR2 sequences are SGHTA and FQGNSA. V was shortened by 1 base and J by 3 bases, with 10 bases between the two germline ends. The CDR3 reads CASSLDGGLYEQYF. CDR3 bases: TGTGCCAGCAGCTTAGATGGGGGGCTCTACGAGCAGTACTTC.

This clonotype appeared many times. The V gene is TRBV11-2, the J gene TRBJ2-5, with D perhaps assigned TRBD1 or TRBD2 (6 bases each). This CDR3 spans 14 amino acids. The germline V gene encodes CDR1 SGHAT and CDR2 FQNNGV. The V and J ends lost 4 bases and 13 bases respectively, with 22 bases between them. The CDR3, as DNA: TGTGCCAGCAGCTCCTGGGACACCTCCCGGGACTCGTACTTC. This codes for CASSSWDTSRDSYF.